A single sample gave rise to the 20 T cell receptor beta chains below, sequenced in a study of shared clonotypes between healthy human individuals. Sequencing was performed with immunoSEQ multiplex PCR; in TCRdb, only in-frame clones are kept and a portion is missing. Of approximately 2,000,000 clones in the sample, about nine tenths are singletons; the top ten hold 0.37%. The sequenced sample was naive CD4+ T cells from PBMCs. Subset denoted: CD45RA+ positively selected. These receptors all stem from a man in his late teens or twenties in good health. Some clones in this sample may be carry-over from other donors' samples.

The CDR3 DNA reads TGTGCCAGCAGCGTAGACGAAGGGTCCGGGGAGCTGTTTTTT. The encoded protein is CASSVDEGSGELFF. The chain links TRBV9 to TRBJ2-2; D gene ambiguous. Germline V gene sequence: CDR1 SGDLS, CDR2 YYNGEE. This CDR3 has 14 residues. V was pared by 0 bases and J by 6 bases, with 9 bases between. The variable domain in full, with the rest retrieved from reference TRBV9 and TRBJ2-2, is DSGVTQTPKHLITATGQRVTLRCSPRSGDLSVYWYQQSLDQGLQFLIQYYNGEERAKGNILERFSAQQFPDLHSELNLSSLELGDSALYFCASSVDEGSGELFFGEGSRLTVL.

The rearrangement uses TRBV7-9 and TRBJ2-5; TRBD2 aligns across 11 bases. The CDR3 spans 15 residues. With 4 bases clipped from V and 7 bases from J, the junction kept 8 bases outside the gene matches. Germline CDR1 reads SEHNR; CDR2 reads FQNEAQ (reference sequence). CDR3 DNA: TGTGCCAGCAGCTCAGGCTTCGGACTAGCGGGGACCCAGTACTTC. This encodes CASSSGFGLAGTQYF.

This sequence joins TRBV27 and TRBJ1-4, with 7 bases fitting TRBD1. The CDR3 is 18 amino acids. Germline CDR1 is MNHEY and CDR2 is SMNVEV (reference sequence). With V trimmed by 5 bases and J by 0 bases, 12 bases remained unmatched. CDR3 amino acids: CASSPRTGFFATNEKLFF. The CDR3, as DNA: TGTGCCAGCAGTCCAAGGACAGGTTTTTTTGCAACTAATGAAAAACTGTTTTTT.

V and J are TRBV7-6 and TRBJ1-2, with TRBD1 matching 9 bases. Germline assignment: CDR1 SGHVS and CDR2 FNYEAQ. J gave up 4 bases and V 1 base, and 7 bases lay outside the gene matches. The CDR3 totals 16 residues. The CDR3 nucleotides are TGTGCCAGCAGCTTAGGGACAGGGGCTAGTGGCTATGGCTACACCTTC. It yields the protein CASSLGTGASGYGYTF.

CDR3 nucleotide sequence: TGTGCCAGCAGCGTAGGGTTGGGGGCTGGAAACACCATATATTTT. As protein: CASSVGLGAGNTIYF. This sequence joins TRBV9 and TRBJ1-3; D might be TRBD1 (5 bases). Looked up from germline, CDR1 is SGDLS and CDR2 is YYNGEE. The CDR3 runs to 15 residues. Trimming cost V 0 bases and J 2 bases, with 9 bases left between them.

The V and J genes are TRBV19 and TRBJ1-2; no clear D gene. V was trimmed by 5 bases and J by 0 bases, leaving 7 bases between them. This CDR3 is built from 13 residues. In germline, CDR1 is LNHDA, CDR2 SQIVND (reference sequence). CDR3 region: CASSPGPNYGYTF. The CDR3 DNA reads as TGTGCCAGTAGTCCTGGCCCTAACTATGGCTACACCTTC.

The chain joins TRBV7-2 to TRBJ2-3, with 7 bases aligning to TRBD1. CDR1 is SGHTA and CDR2 is FQGNSA in the germline V gene. This CDR3 region has 14 residues. Trimming took 11 bases from V and 2 from J; bases not matched to a gene: 10. CDR3 sequence (DNA): TGTGCCGGGGGCGAGGGGACAGCCACAGATACGCAGTATTTT. Protein sequence: CAGGEGTATDTQYF.

V usage is TRBV9 and J usage is TRBJ2-1; the D gene is possibly TRBD2 (6 bases). From germline, CDR1 is SGDLS and CDR2 YYNGEE. This CDR3 has 17 residues. Between the trimmed V and J ends, which lost 0 bases and 5 bases, there was a span of 18 bases. CDR3 DNA: TGTGCCAGCAGCGTAGCTTTAGGCGGGAAGGGCGACAATGAGCAGTTCTTC. This codes for CASSVALGGKGDNEQFF.

V gene TRBV6-1 combines with J gene TRBJ1-4; D is unclear. V lost 6 bases and J 4 bases, leaving 15 bases between the germline ends. Germline CDR1 is MNHNS and CDR2 is SASEGT. This CDR3 comprises 15 residues. The CDR3 reads CASRTADGYNEKLFF. CDR3 in DNA: TGTGCCAGCAGGACCGCGGACGGATATAATGAAAAACTGTTTTTT.

V and J are TRBV9 and TRBJ2-7, with 9 bases that match TRBD2. Germline values: CDR1 SGDLS, CDR2 YYNGEE. This CDR3 has 12 amino acids. The trim removed 3 bases at V and 11 bases at J, leaving 6 bases unmatched. The CDR3 region has the DNA TGTGCCAGCAGCGGTAGCGGGAGACAGAAGTACTTC. The encoded protein is CASSGSGRQKYF.

This chain connects TRBV25-1 to TRBJ2-7; 11 bases fit TRBD2. Per germline, CDR1 MGHDK and CDR2 SYGVNS. The V segment lost 6 bases and the J segment 2 bases; nucleotides outside the gene matches: 9. This CDR3 spans 16 amino acids. The CDR3 DNA sequence: TGTGCCAGCAGCGCCTTGACTAGCGGGGCACCCTACGAGCAGTACTTC. The encoded protein is CASSALTSGAPYEQYF.

The count of this clone is one. The chain uses TRBV2 and TRBJ2-2; 8 bases match TRBD1. The junction had 3 bases not matched to a gene; V was cut back by 6 bases and J by 6 bases. Germline values: CDR1 SNHLY, CDR2 FYNNEI. The CDR3 is made up of 13 amino acids. In DNA, the CDR3 is TGTGCCAGCAGGGAGACAGGGGCCGGGGAGCTGTTTTTT. Its protein product is CASRETGAGELFF. Together with reference TRBV2 and TRBJ2-2, the CDR3 gives the full variable domain: EPEVTQTPSHQVTQMGQEVILRCVPISNHLYFYWYRQILGQKVEFLVSFYNNEISEKSEIFDDQFSVERPDGSNFTLKIRSTKLEDSAMYFCASRETGAGELFFGEGSRLTVL.

This sequence joins TRBV7-2 and TRBJ1-1; no reliable D call. The CDR3 spans 15 residues. The ends were cut back, 0 bases at V and 4 bases at J, with 12 bases in the middle. Per the germline V gene, CDR1 is SGHTA and CDR2 is FQGNSA. In nucleotides, the CDR3 is TGTGCCAGCAGCTTAGCGGGGAGGGCTGGCACTGAAGCTTTCTTT. Its translation: CASSLAGRAGTEAFF.

The chain links TRBV18 to TRBJ2-1; 8 nucleotides align to TRBD1. V lost 4 bases to trimming and J lost 5 bases; unmatched junction nucleotides: 7. CDR1 is KGHSH, CDR2 LQKENI, per germline. CDR3 size: 15 residues. In nucleotides, the CDR3 is TGTGCCAGCTCACTTTCAGGGGGCTGGGACAATGAGCAGTTCTTC. Translation: CASSLSGGWDNEQFF.

J is TRBJ2-2 and V is TRBV5-1; a possible D gene is TRBD2 (6 bases). Germline assignment: CDR1 SGHRS and CDR2 YFSETQ. The CDR3 extends over 15 amino acids. V lost 0 bases, J lost 6 bases, and 12 bases lay in between. CDR3 coding DNA: TGCGCCAGCAGCTTGGGCGGGGCGGAGGCCGGGGAGCTGTTTTTT. Protein product: CASSLGGAEAGELFF. The variable domain in full, with the rest retrieved from reference TRBV5-1 and TRBJ2-2, is KAGVTQTPRYLIKTRGQQVTLSCSPISGHRSVSWYQQTPGQGLQFLFEYFSETQRNKGNFPGRFSGRQFSNSRSEMNVSTLELGDSALYLCASSLGGAEAGELFFGEGSRLTVL.

The DNA of the CDR3 is TGTGCCAGCAGCTTAAGGACGGAGTTCACTGAAGCTTTCTTT. This codes for CASSLRTEFTEAFF. The rearrangement uses TRBV7-9 and TRBJ1-1, with D uncertain. The CDR3 is 14 amino acids. V was trimmed by 2 bases and J by 4 bases, leaving 11 bases between them. Germline V gene lookup returns CDR1 SEHNR and CDR2 FQNEAQ (reference sequence).

This clone was detected once. This chain joins TRBV5-4 and TRBJ2-7; unclear D gene. V lost 0 bases, J lost 2 bases, and 6 bases lay in between. Per the germline V gene, CDR1 is SGHNT and CDR2 is YYREEE (reference sequence). The CDR3 contains 13 residues. In DNA, the CDR3 is TGTGCCAGCAGCTTGGATCAGCCCTACGAGCAGTACTTC. This translates into CASSLDQPYEQYF.

The gene calls are TRBV5-1 and TRBJ2-1, with D unclear. CDR1 is SGHRS, CDR2 YFSETQ, per germline. Trimming shortened V by 2 bases and J by 9 bases, and 18 bases separated the two germline ends. The CDR3 contains 15 residues. DNA for the CDR3: TGCGCCAGCAGCTTAAGGGTTGGGTCCCCTAGTGAGCAGTTCTTC. This gives the protein CASSLRVGSPSEQFF.

This clone occurred once. The chain has TRBV19 and TRBJ1-2; no reliable D call. CDR1 is LNHDA, CDR2 SQIVND, per germline (reference sequence). With 2 bases removed from V and 6 bases from J, the gap between germline ends came to 16 bases. CDR3 length: 15 residues. CDR3 loop: CASSISLTWADGYTF. The CDR3 bases are TGTGCCAGTAGTATAAGCCTTACATGGGCGGATGGCTACACCTTC.

This rearrangement joins TRBV5-8 to TRBJ1-3; D is uncertain. The V gene's germline CDR1 is SGHTS and CDR2 YDEGEE. V was shortened by 4 bases and J by 0 bases, with 8 bases between the two germline ends. The CDR3 runs to 14 residues. CDR3 DNA sequence: TGTGCCAGCAGCCGGTCCAGCTCTGGAAACACCATATATTTT. Translating it yields CASSRSSSGNTIYF.